These T cell receptor beta chains were read from a single sample in a study of PD-1 blockade in classical Hodgkin lymphoma. Assay used: immunoSEQ multiplex PCR; TCRdb lists only in-frame clones, some missing. Of 100,000 or so clones in the sample, around nine tenths were seen once. Sample: peripheral blood mononuclear cells (PBMCs), taken before the second cycle of nivolumab. These receptors were collected from a human donor with classical Hodgkin lymphoma. CDR3s include the opening cysteine and the closing phenylalanine or tryptophan. A row's size may be missing; if present it is once, few, many or a size class.

size: once; V: TRBV19; J: TRBJ1-1; CDR3: CASSIHPGQANTEAFF
size: -; V: TRBV7-8; J: TRBJ1-6; CDR3: CASTHDRNSPLHF
size: -; V: TRBV6-6; J: TRBJ1-1; CDR3: CASSKGGFEAFF
size: -; V: TRBV6-5; J: TRBJ1-1; CDR3: CASRRNPNTEAFF
size: -; V: TRBV6-6; J: TRBJ1-2; CDR3: CASSYSAGTNMRYTF
size: -; V: TRBV6-5; J: TRBJ1-3; CDR3: CASSGLLSGNTIYF
size: -; V: TRBV7-9; J: TRBJ1-4; CDR3: CASSLTSGLEKLFF
size: once; V: TRBV5-4; J: TRBJ2-2; CDR3: CASIHHNTGELFF
size: -; V: TRBV5-1; J: TRBJ2-7; CDR3: CASSLATAYEQYF
size: -; V: TRBV7-3; J: TRBJ1-6; CDR3: CASSSYRDSPLHF
size: -; V: TRBV19; J: TRBJ2-3; CDR3: CARKRRVYTDTQYF
size: -; V: TRBV4-3; J: TRBJ1-2; CDR3: CASSQGTGVYGYTF
size: -; V: TRBV4-1; J: TRBJ1-4; CDR3: CASSQEYRGSELFF
size: -; V: TRBV4-2; J: TRBJ1-1; CDR3: CASSQRGRILGWRTEAFF
size: -; V: TRBV5-1; J: TRBJ1-1; CDR3: CASSLEGFEAFF
size: -; V: TRBV5-8; J: TRBJ2-3; CDR3: CASSFPGVGGTTDTQYF
size: -; V: TRBV7-9; J: TRBJ1-5; CDR3: CASSAPFRDRDQPQHF
size: -; V: TRBV10-2; J: TRBJ2-1; CDR3: CASRVAGGFGNEQFF
size: once; V: TRBV10-3; J: TRBJ1-4; CDR3: CAISEGAQGEKLFF
size: -; V: TRBV4-3; J: TRBJ2-1; CDR3: CASSQRTDYNEQFF
size: -; V: TRBV2; J: TRBJ2-7; CDR3: CASNVRGVRYEQYF
size: -; V: TRBV30; J: TRBJ1-3; CDR3: CAWSVQISGNTIYF
size: -; V: TRBV19; J: TRBJ2-7; CDR3: CASRQGAREEQYF
size: -; V: TRBV9; J: TRBJ2-7; CDR3: CASSVGTGGLYEQYF
size: once; V: TRBV6-6; J: TRBJ2-7; CDR3: CASSYSRSEQYF
size: -; V: TRBV10-3; J: TRBJ1-3; CDR3: CAISPLRDRGNTIYF
size: few; V: TRBV5-8; J: TRBJ1-5; CDR3: CASSLVFGGDAFVNQPQHF
size: -; V: TRBV5-6; J: TRBJ1-2; CDR3: CASSLTFGGYTF
size: -; V: TRBV27; J: TRBJ2-1; CDR3: CASSFQAHNEQFF
size: -; V: TRBV25-1; J: TRBJ2-3; CDR3: CASSEPPAGGITDTQYF
size: -; V: TRBV11-2; J: TRBJ1-4; CDR3: CASSYNREKLFF
size: -; V: TRBV19; J: TRBJ1-1; CDR3: CASSIEGADTEAFF
size: -; V: TRBV19; J: TRBJ2-7; CDR3: CASSMRAARLPPSLYF
size: -; V: TRBV4-1; J: TRBJ1-3; CDR3: CASSQGVWLGNTIYF
size: -; V: TRBV15; J: TRBJ2-2; CDR3: CATSRPTGRHLNTGELFF
size: -; V: TRBV19; J: TRBJ2-7; CDR3: CASSVTGGPVSEQYF
size: -; V: TRBV29-1; J: TRBJ1-2; CDR3: CSVERGGVNYGYTF
size: -; V: TRBV7-2; J: TRBJ1-1; CDR3: CASSPAGVNTEAFF
size: -; V: TRBV5-8; J: TRBJ1-1; CDR3: CASSSVGTEAFF
size: -; V: TRBV6-5; J: TRBJ2-2; CDR3: CASSSGQTYTGELFF
size: -; V: TRBV2; J: TRBJ2-7; CDR3: CASLNLGQGNSYEQYF
size: once; V: TRBV9; J: TRBJ2-7; CDR3: CASSPKGYYGEQYF
size: -; V: TRBV19; J: TRBJ1-6; CDR3: CASSSPRGAGDPPLHF
size: -; V: TRBV28; J: TRBJ1-3; CDR3: CASGRSGNTIYF
size: -; V: TRBV4-2; J: TRBJ2-2; CDR3: CASSPHRLAGRNTGELFF
size: -; V: TRBV7-9; J: TRBJ2-1; CDR3: CASSLALELPTPEQFF
size: -; V: TRBV5-1; J: TRBJ2-6; CDR3: CASSLWVFSGANVLTF
size: -; V: TRBV27; J: TRBJ1-4; CDR3: CASSPFDSSNEKLFF
size: -; V: TRBV11-2; J: TRBJ2-4; CDR3: CASSLRASGLAKNIQYF
size: few; V: TRBV6-1; J: TRBJ1-2; CDR3: CASSHDRSGYGYTF
size: -; V: TRBV6-1; J: TRBJ2-7; CDR3: CASGMGTGIYEQYF
size: -; V: TRBV9; J: TRBJ1-1; CDR3: CASSVNPGQTSNTEAFF
size: -; V: TRBV19; J: TRBJ1-2; CDR3: CASRNLFTGGGYGYTF
size: once; V: TRBV30; J: TRBJ1-3; CDR3: CAWTEIGTGNTIYF
size: -; V: TRBV29-1; J: TRBJ1-2; CDR3: CSVEDWAGYGYTF
size: -; V: TRBV18; J: TRBJ2-3; CDR3: CASSPGETAPPGDTQYF
size: -; V: TRBV28; J: TRBJ2-7; CDR3: CTSSPYGVLHEQYF
size: -; V: TRBV7-2; J: TRBJ1-2; CDR3: CASRGLGNYGYTF
size: -; V: TRBV2; J: TRBJ1-6; CDR3: CARGATASTNSPLHF